The 16 T cell receptor beta chains below were found in one sample sequenced in a study of T cell responses to AZD1222 COVID-19 vaccine. TCRdb's table, derived via immunoSEQ multiplex PCR, lists solely in-frame clones and lacks some. This sample has 100,000 to 150,000 clones; 88% occur once, and the top ten carry about 17%. The starting material was peripheral blood, obtained on day 0 of MenACWY control vaccination. These receptors were taken from an adult in good health.

The CDR3 sequence is CASSIPGAGNTIYF. The CDR3 nucleotides read TGTGCCAGTAGTATACCGGGGGCTGGAAACACCATATATTTT. J is TRBJ1-3 and V is TRBV19, with D tentatively TRBD1 (5 bases). Germline loops: CDR1 LNHDA, CDR2 SQIVND (reference sequence). CDR3 length equals 14 residues. The ends were cut back, 2 bases at V and 2 bases at J, with 7 bases in the middle. The variable domain in full, with the rest retrieved from reference TRBV19 and TRBJ1-3, is DGGITQSPKYLFRKEGQNVTLSCEQNLNHDAMYWYRQDPGQGLRLIYYSQIVNDFQKGDIAEGYSVSREKKESFPLTVTSAQKNPTAFYLCASSIPGAGNTIYFGEGSWLTVV.

This chain links TRBV2 with TRBJ2-2; TRBD1 matches 12 bases. CDR1 is SNHLY and CDR2 is FYNNEI in the germline V gene. V shed 8 bases, J shed 7 bases, and the junction held 5 bases outside the gene matches. The CDR3 extends over 14 amino acids. Here the CDR3 reads CASGGQGAGGELFF. CDR3 coding DNA: TGTGCCAGCGGGGGACAGGGGGCCGGCGGGGAGCTGTTTTTT. The full variable domain, with the rest looked up from reference TRBV2 and TRBJ2-2, is EPEVTQTPSHQVTQMGQEVILRCVPISNHLYFYWYRQILGQKVEFLVSFYNNEISEKSEIFDDQFSVERPDGSNFTLKIRSTKLEDSAMYFCASGGQGAGGELFFGEGSRLTVL.

This clone was found a few times. V and J are TRBV24-1 and TRBJ2-5, with 9 nucleotides matching TRBD1. This CDR3 region has 15 residues. The ends lost 4 bases at V and 3 bases at J; junction bases unmatched: 5. Looked up from germline, CDR1 is KGHDR and CDR2 is SFDVKD. CDR3 protein: CATSDPGQGKETQYF. DNA of the CDR3: TGTGCCACCAGTGACCCGGGACAGGGCAAAGAGACCCAGTACTTC.

The CDR3 loop is CASSVGDRGIEQYF. Here the CDR3 DNA reads TGTGCCAGCAGCGTAGGGGACAGGGGTATCGAGCAGTACTTC. The chain carries TRBV9 and TRBJ2-7, with TRBD1 identical over 10 bases. The CDR3 consists of 14 residues. Germline CDR1 is SGDLS and CDR2 is YYNGEE. V shed 0 bases and J 6 bases; nucleotides not matched to a gene: 3.

This chain connects TRBV7-9 to TRBJ2-1; no reliable D call. This CDR3 region has 11 residues. Germline-derived CDR1 and CDR2 are SEHNR and FQNEAQ (reference sequence). The DNA of the CDR3 is TGTTCGCAATTGGATCGTGATGAGCAGTTCTTC. It translates to CSQLDRDEQFF. Using reference TRBV7-9 and TRBJ2-1 for the parts outside the CDR3, the full variable domain is DTGVSQNPRHKITKRGQNVTFRCDPISEHNRLYWYRQTLGQGPEFLTYFQNEAQLEKSRLLSDRFSAERPKGSFSTLEIQRTEQGDSAMYLCSQLDRDEQFFGPGTRLTVL.

The chain combines TRBV6-2 or TRBV6-3 with TRBJ1-2; D call uncertain. CDR3 length: 12 amino acids. V was cut by 0 bases and J by 4 bases, with 3 bases left in between. CDR1 is MNHEY, CDR2 SVGEGT, per germline. CDR3: CASSYSSYGYTF. CDR3 nucleotide sequence: TGTGCCAGCAGTTACTCCAGCTATGGCTACACCTTC.

The chain recombines TRBV5-1 with TRBJ2-5; 12 nucleotides line up with TRBD2. Per the germline V gene, CDR1 is SGHRS and CDR2 is YFSETQ. With 3 bases clipped from V and 5 bases from J, the junction kept 5 bases outside the gene matches. CDR3 size: 15 residues. For the CDR3, the DNA is TGCGCCAGCAGCTCGACTAGCGGGAGTTGGGAGACCCAGTACTTC. This translates into CASSSTSGSWETQYF. Supplemented by reference TRBV5-1 and TRBJ2-5, the full variable domain reads KAGVTQTPRYLIKTRGQQVTLSCSPISGHRSVSWYQQTPGQGLQFLFEYFSETQRNKGNFPGRFSGRQFSNSRSEMNVSTLELGDSALYLCASSSTSGSWETQYFGPGTRLLVL.

The chain carries TRBV7-2 and TRBJ2-5; a weak D match, TRBD2 (6 bases). Trimming removed 2 bases from V and 5 bases from J, with 12 bases in between. The CDR3 totals 14 residues. CDR1 is SGHTA, CDR2 FQGNSA, per germline. CDR3 in amino acids: CASSLRRGRETQYF. CDR3 DNA sequence: TGTGCCAGCAGCTTACGGCGGGGAAGGGAGACCCAGTACTTC.

For this clone: The junction departs from germline at one end; a sequencing error may be responsible. This sequence joins TRBV19 and TRBJ2-7, with TRBD1 identical over 10 bases. The CDR3 length is 11 residues. Per the germline V gene, CDR1 is LNHDA and CDR2 is SQIVND (reference sequence). CDR3 region: CASSMGQGKDF. In DNA form, the CDR3 reads TGTGCCAGTAGTATGGGACAGGGGAAGGATTTC.

The J gene is TRBJ2-7, the V gene TRBV5-5, with 9 bases that match TRBD2. The CDR3 loop spans 17 amino acids. Germline-derived CDR1 and CDR2 are SGHKS and YYEKEE (reference sequence). The ends lost 4 bases at V and 3 bases at J; junction bases unmatched: 14. The CDR3 sequence is CASSAKAGGLVGYEQYF. DNA for the CDR3: TGTGCCAGCAGCGCCAAGGCGGGGGGGTTGGTTGGCTACGAGCAGTACTTC.

This clone has just one count. The rearrangement uses TRBV5-1 and TRBJ2-2; 9 bases agree with TRBD2. Germline lookup yields CDR1 SGHRS and CDR2 YFSETQ. CDR3 length: 15 residues. Trimming removed 0 bases from V and 6 bases from J; junction bases left unmatched: 3. CDR3 residues: CASSLGGRASGELFF. DNA for the CDR3: TGCGCCAGCAGCTTGGGCGGGAGGGCCTCCGGGGAGCTGTTTTTT.

This chain uses TRBV19 with TRBJ1-3; D is ambiguous. The CDR3 has 14 amino acids. Germline lookup yields CDR1 LNHDA and CDR2 SQIVND (reference sequence). V lost 6 bases and J lost 2, with 11 bases in between. CDR3 sequence (DNA): TGTGCCAGTAGGGGGTCCGAAACTGGAAACACCATATATTTT. Translation: CASRGSETGNTIYF. The full variable domain, completed using reference TRBV19 and TRBJ1-3, is DGGITQSPKYLFRKEGQNVTLSCEQNLNHDAMYWYRQDPGQGLRLIYYSQIVNDFQKGDIAEGYSVSREKKESFPLTVTSAQKNPTAFYLCASRGSETGNTIYFGEGSWLTVV.

The chain recombines TRBV1 with TRBJ2-3. TRBV1 is given as a pseudogene. The CDR3 covers 9 residues. The CDR3 DNA reads as TGCACCAGCCCAGATACGCAGTATTTT. Protein: CTSPDTQYF.

For this clone: Other DNA sequences from this sample encode an identical CDR3 as well. The chain couples TRBV6-5 to TRBJ1-1; D remains ambiguous. CDR1 is MNHEY, CDR2 SVGAGI, per germline. V lost 0 bases, J lost 0 bases, and 5 bases lay in between. The CDR3 loop spans 14 amino acids. The CDR3 nucleotides read TGTGCCAGCAGTTACTCAGGCCTGAACACTGAAGCTTTCTTT. Its protein product is CASSYSGLNTEAFF.

This chain links TRBV3-1 (or the pseudogene TRBV3-2) with TRBJ1-6; D remains ambiguous. The CDR3 has 14 amino acids. Trimming removed 1 base from V and 9 bases from J, with 10 bases in between. Germline loops: CDR1 LGHDT, CDR2 YNNKEL (reference sequence). CDR3: CASSQVPGGSPLHF. DNA for the CDR3: TGTGCCAGCAGCCAAGTTCCGGGTGGTTCACCCCTCCACTTT.

This chain connects TRBV18 to TRBJ2-7; D might be TRBD2 (6 bases). CDR3 size: 17 residues. Germline V gene sequence: CDR1 KGHSH, CDR2 LQKENI. The V end was cut by 4 bases, the J end by 6 bases, with 25 bases between. Here the CDR3 reads CASSRTGTPRLSSEQYF. DNA for the CDR3: TGTGCCAGCTCACGCACCGGGACTCCCCGTCTCTCTAGCGAGCAGTACTTC.